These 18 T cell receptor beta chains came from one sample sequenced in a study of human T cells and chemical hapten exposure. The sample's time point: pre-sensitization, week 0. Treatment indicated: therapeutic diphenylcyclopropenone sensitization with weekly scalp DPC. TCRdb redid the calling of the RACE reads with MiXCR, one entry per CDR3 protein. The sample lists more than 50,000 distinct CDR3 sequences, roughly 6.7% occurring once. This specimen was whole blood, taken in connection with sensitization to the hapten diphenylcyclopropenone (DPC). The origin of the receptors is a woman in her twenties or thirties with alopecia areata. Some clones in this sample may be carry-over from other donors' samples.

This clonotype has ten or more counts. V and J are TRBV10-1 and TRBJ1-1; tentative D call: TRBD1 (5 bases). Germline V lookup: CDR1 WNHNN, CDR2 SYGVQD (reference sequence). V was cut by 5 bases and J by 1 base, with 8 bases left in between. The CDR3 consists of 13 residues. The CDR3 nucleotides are TGCGCCAGCAGTATTGGGGCGAACACTGAAGCTTTCTTT. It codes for CASSIGANTEAFF.

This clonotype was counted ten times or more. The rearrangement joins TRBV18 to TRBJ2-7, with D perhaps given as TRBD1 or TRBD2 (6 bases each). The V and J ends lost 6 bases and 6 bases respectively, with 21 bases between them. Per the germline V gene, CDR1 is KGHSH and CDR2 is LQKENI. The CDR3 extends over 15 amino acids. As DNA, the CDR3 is TGTGCCAGCTCCCTGGGGACGGGGGCGATAGGCGAGCAGTACTTC. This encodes CASSLGTGAIGEQYF.

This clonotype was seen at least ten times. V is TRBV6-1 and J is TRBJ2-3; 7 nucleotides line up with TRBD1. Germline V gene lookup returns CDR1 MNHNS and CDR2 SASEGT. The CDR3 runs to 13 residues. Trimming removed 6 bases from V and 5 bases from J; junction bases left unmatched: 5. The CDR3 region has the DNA TGTGCCAGCAGAGACAGGGATAGAGATACGCAGTATTTT. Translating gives CASRDRDRDTQYF.

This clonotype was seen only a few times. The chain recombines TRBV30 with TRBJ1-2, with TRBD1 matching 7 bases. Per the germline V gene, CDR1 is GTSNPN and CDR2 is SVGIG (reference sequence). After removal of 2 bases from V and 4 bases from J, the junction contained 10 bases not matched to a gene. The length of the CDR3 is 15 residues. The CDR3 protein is CAWSRRQGGVYGYTF. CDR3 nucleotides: TGTGCCTGGAGTCGAAGACAGGGCGGTGTCTATGGCTACACCTTC.

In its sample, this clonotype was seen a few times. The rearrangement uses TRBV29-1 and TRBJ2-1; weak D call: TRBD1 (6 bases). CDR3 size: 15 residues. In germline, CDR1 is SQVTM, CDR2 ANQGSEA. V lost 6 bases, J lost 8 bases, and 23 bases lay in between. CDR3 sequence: CSVVRQATWGDEQFF. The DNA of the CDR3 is TGCAGCGTAGTAAGACAGGCCACCTGGGGCGATGAGCAGTTCTTC.

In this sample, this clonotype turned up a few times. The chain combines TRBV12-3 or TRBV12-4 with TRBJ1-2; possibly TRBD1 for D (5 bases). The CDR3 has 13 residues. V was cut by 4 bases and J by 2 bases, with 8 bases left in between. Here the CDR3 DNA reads TGTGCCAGCAGTTACGACAGAAACTATGGCTACACCTTC. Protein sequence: CASSYDRNYGYTF.

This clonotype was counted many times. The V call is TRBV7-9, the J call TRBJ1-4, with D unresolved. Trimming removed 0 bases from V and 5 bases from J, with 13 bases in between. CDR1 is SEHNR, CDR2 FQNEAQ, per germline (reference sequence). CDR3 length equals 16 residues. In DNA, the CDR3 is TGTGCCAGCAGCTTAGCAATTACGCATCTCAATGAAAAACTGTTTTTT. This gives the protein CASSLAITHLNEKLFF.

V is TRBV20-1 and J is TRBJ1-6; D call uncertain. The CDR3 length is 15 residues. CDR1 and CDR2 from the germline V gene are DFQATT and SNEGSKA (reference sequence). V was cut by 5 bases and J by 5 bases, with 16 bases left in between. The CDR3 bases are TGCAGTGCTCCCGGACCTCTTCTTAATAATTCACCCCTCCACTTT. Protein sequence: CSAPGPLLNNSPLHF.

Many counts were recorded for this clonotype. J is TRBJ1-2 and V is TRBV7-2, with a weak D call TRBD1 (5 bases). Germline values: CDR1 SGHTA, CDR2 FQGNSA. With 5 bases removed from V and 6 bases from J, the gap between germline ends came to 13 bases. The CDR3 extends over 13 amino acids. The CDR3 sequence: CASSPLGRDGYTF. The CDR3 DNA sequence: TGTGCCAGCAGCCCCCTGGGGCGCGATGGCTACACCTTC.

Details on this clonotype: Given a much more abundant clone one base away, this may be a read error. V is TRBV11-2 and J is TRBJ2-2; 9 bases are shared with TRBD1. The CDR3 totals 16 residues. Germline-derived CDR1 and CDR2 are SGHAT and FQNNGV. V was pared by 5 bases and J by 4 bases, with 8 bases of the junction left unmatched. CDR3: CASSLRGQGSTGELFF. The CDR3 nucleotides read TGTGCCAGCAGCCTAAGGGGACAGGGAAGCACCGGGGAGCTGTTTTTT.

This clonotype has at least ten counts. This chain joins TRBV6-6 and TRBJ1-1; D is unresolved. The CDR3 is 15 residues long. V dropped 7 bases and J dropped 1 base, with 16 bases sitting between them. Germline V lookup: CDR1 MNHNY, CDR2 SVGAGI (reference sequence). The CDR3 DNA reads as TGTGCCAGCACCTACTGGAAAGGGCCGAACACTGAAGCTTTCTTT. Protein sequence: CASTYWKGPNTEAFF.

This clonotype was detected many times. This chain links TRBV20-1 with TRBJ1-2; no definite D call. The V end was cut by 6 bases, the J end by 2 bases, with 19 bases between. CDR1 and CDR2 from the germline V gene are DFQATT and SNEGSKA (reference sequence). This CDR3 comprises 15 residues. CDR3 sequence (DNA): TGCAGTGCAGACCGCGGACTTACCGGCAACTATGGCTACACCTTC. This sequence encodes CSADRGLTGNYGYTF.

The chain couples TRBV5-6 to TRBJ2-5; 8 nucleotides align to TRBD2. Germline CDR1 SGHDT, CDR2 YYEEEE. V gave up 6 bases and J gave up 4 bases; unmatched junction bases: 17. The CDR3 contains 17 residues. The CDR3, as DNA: TGTGCCAGCACCACCCTCACTCGGCGGGGGGCCATAGAGACCCAGTACTTC. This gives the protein CASTTLTRRGAIETQYF.

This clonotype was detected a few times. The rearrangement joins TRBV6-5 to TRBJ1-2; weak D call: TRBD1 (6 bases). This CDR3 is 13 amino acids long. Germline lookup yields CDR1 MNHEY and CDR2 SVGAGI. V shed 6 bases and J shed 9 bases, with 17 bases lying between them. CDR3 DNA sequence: TGTGCCAGCAGAAACGCCGGGACACTTCGCTACACCTTC. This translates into CASRNAGTLRYTF.

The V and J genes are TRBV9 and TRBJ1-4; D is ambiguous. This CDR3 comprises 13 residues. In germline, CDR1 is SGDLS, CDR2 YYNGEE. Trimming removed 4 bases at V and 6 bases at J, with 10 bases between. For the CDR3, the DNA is TGTGCCAGCAGCAGAGCGGTAGATGAAAAACTGTTTTTT. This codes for CASSRAVDEKLFF.

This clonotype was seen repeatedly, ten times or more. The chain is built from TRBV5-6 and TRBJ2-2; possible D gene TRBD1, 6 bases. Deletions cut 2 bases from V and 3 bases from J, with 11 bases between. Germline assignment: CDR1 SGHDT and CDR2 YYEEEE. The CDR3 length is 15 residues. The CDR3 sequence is CASSFLDRHTGELFF. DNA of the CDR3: TGTGCCAGCAGCTTTCTAGACAGGCACACCGGGGAGCTGTTTTTT.

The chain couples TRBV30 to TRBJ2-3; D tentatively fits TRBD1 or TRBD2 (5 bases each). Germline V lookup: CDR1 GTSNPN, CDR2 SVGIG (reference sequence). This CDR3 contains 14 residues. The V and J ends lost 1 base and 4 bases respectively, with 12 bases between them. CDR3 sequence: CAWSGGPLADTQYF. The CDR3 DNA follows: TGTGCCTGGAGTGGGGGCCCACTAGCAGATACGCAGTATTTT.

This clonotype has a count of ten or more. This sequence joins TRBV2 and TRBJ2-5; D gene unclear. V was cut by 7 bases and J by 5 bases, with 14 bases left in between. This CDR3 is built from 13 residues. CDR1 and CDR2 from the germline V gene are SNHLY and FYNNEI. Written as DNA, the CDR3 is TGTGCCAGCAAGGTTCTACCCCGGGAGACCCAGTACTTC. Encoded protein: CASKVLPRETQYF.